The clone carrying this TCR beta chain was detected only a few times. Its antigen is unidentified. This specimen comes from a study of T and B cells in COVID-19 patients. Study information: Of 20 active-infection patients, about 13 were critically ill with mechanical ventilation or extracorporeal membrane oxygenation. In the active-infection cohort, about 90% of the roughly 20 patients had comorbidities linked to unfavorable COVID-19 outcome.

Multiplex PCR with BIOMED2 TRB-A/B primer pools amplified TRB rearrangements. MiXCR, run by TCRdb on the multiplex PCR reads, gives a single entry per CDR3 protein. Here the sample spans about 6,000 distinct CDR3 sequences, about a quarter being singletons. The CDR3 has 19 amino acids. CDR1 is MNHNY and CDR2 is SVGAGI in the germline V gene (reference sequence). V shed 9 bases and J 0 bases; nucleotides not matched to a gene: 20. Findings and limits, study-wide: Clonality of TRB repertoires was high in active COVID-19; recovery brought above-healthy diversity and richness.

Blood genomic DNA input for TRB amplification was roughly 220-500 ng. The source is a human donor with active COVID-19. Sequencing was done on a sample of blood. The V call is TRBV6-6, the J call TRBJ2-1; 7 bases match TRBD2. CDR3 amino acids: CASRPGVRAGMSSYNEQFF. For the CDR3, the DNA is TGTGCCAGTCGCCCGGGGGTGAGAGCGGGGATGAGCTCCTACAATGAGCAGTTCTTC.